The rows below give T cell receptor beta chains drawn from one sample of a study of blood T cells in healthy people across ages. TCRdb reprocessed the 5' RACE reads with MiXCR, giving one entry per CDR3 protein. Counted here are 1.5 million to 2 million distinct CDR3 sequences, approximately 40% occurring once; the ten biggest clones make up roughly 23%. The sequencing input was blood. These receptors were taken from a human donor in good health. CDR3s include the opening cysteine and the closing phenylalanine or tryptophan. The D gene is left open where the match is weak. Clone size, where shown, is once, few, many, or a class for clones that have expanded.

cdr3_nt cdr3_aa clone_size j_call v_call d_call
TGTGCCAGCAGTCAACAGGGGTTATACTCTGGAAACACCATATATTTT CASSQQGLYSGNTIYF - TRBJ1-3 TRBV6-5 TRBD1
TGTGCCAGCAGTCGTGAGGCGGTTTTCGAGCAGTACTTC CASSREAVFEQYF - TRBJ2-7 TRBV28 -
TGTGCCAGCAGCAAACTAGGGGGAGACACTGAAGCTTTCTTT CASSKLGGDTEAFF - TRBJ1-1 TRBV7-3 -
TGTGCCAGCAGCTTCCTTCTGGGGGGGGGGCCCGCAGATACGCAGTATTTT CASSFLLGGGPADTQYF - TRBJ2-3 TRBV7-2 -
TGTGCCAGCAGCCTAGCCCCGGGACGGAACAGTGAAGCTTTCTTT CASSLAPGRNSEAFF - TRBJ1-1 TRBV5-5 -
TGTGCCAGCAGCTGGACCGGGACAGCGTACAATGAGCAGTTCTTC CASSWTGTAYNEQFF once TRBJ2-1 TRBV7-9 TRBD1
TGCGCCAGCAGCTTAAGCCCGGGACAGGGGATAGGGGAGCAGTACTTC CASSLSPGQGIGEQYF few TRBJ2-4 TRBV4-1 TRBD1
TGTGCCAGCAGTTCCGGACAGAGTAGCACAGATACGCAGTATTTT CASSSGQSSTDTQYF few TRBJ2-3 TRBV28 -
TGTGCCAGCAGCCGCCGACTAGCGGGAGATACGCAGTATTTT CASSRRLAGDTQYF few TRBJ2-3 TRBV6-5 TRBD2
TGTGCCAGCAGTGAGGAGTCGCTAGCCTGGCATGAGCAGTTCTTC CASSEESLAWHEQFF once TRBJ2-1 TRBV2 -
TGTGCCAGCAGCAGACAGGGGTTTGGAGGGAATGAGCAGTTCTTC CASSRQGFGGNEQFF - TRBJ2-1 TRBV6-5 TRBD1
TGCGCCAGCAGCTTGGACGCTAGACAGATTGGCTACACCTTC CASSLDARQIGYTF - TRBJ1-2 TRBV5-1 -
TGCAGTGCTAGCCAGGAGTTGAACACTGAAGCTTTCTTT CSASQELNTEAFF once TRBJ1-1 TRBV20-1 -
TGTGCCAGCAGCCAAACTGCGGGGGTCACTAATGAAAAACTGTTTTTT CASSQTAGVTNEKLFF - TRBJ1-4 TRBV4-2 -
TGTGCCAGCAGTTATCGGGTGGGGACAGGGAACTATGGCTACACCTTC CASSYRVGTGNYGYTF - TRBJ1-2 TRBV6-7 TRBD1
TGCAGCGGATGGACAGGGGGGGATGGCTACACCTTC CSGWTGGDGYTF few TRBJ1-2 TRBV29-1 TRBD1
TGTGCCAGCAGTTTCCGCGGGGGGGCCCAAGAGACCCAGTACTTC CASSFRGGAQETQYF - TRBJ2-5 TRBV12-3/TRBV12-4 TRBD2
TGTGCCAGCAGGCCGGGACAGGGTTTGTACAATGAGCAGTTCTTC CASRPGQGLYNEQFF - TRBJ2-1 TRBV12-3/TRBV12-4 TRBD1
TGTGCCAGCAGCTCATCCGGGACAGCCTCGTTTAGCTCCTACAATGAGCAGTTCTTC CASSSSGTASFSSYNEQFF few TRBJ2-1 TRBV5-5 TRBD1
TGTGCCAGCAGTTTAGGGGTCTCGACTAACAATGAGCAGTTCTTC CASSLGVSTNNEQFF few TRBJ2-1 TRBV27 -
TGTGCCAGCAGGCTGCCGGGACAGGGGACCTACACCTTC CASRLPGQGTYTF few TRBJ1-2 TRBV27 TRBD1
TGTGCCAGCAGCATCGGGGACACTCCGGGGGAAAAACTGTTTTTT CASSIGDTPGEKLFF many TRBJ1-4 TRBV7-9 -
TGTGCCAGCAGCTTAAAGTTTCAAAGCATTCAGTACTTC CASSLKFQSIQYF - TRBJ2-4 TRBV5-5 -
TGTGCCAGCAGTTACTTCGGTAGGGGCGCAACGATCACCGGGGAGCTGTTTTTT CASSYFGRGATITGELFF - TRBJ2-2 TRBV6-5 -
TGTGCCAGCAGTTACTCGAGGGCCACCGGGGAGCTGTTTTTT CASSYSRATGELFF - TRBJ2-2 TRBV6-5 -
TGTGCCAGCAGTGCGATGGACAGATTATATGGCTACACCTTC CASSAMDRLYGYTF many TRBJ1-2 TRBV6-5 -
TGTGCCAACAGTGACACAGGGACTAGCAATGAGCAGTTCTTC CANSDTGTSNEQFF - TRBJ2-1 TRBV28 TRBD2
TGTGCCACCAGTGATTCGGGGGGAGTTTCCCGCTACACCTTC CATSDSGGVSRYTF few TRBJ1-2 TRBV24-1 -
TGCAGTGCTAGAGGTCAAGACAGGGGTGACTATGGCTACACCTTC CSARGQDRGDYGYTF - TRBJ1-2 TRBV20-1 TRBD1
TGTGCCAGCTCACTATCTAGGGACACTAACTATGGCTACACCTTC CASSLSRDTNYGYTF few TRBJ1-2 TRBV18 -
TGTGCCAGCATCCGGGACAGGGTCCCCGGGGAGCTGTTTTTT CASIRDRVPGELFF - TRBJ2-2 TRBV2 TRBD1
TGTGCCAGCAGCTTAGTCGCTACAGCAGAATCCGGGGCCTCCTATGGCTACACCTTC CASSLVATAESGASYGYTF - TRBJ1-2 TRBV7-3 -
TGTGCCAGCAGCACCCGGATGGGCACTGAAGCTTTCTTT CASSTRMGTEAFF - TRBJ1-1 TRBV28 -
TGTGCCAGCAGCTTGTGGTTGGACGTCCTGACTTTC CASSLWLDVLTF - TRBJ2-6 TRBV5-5 -
TGTGCCAGCAGAAGGGACTTCGCAGATACGCAGTATTTT CASRRDFADTQYF - TRBJ2-3 TRBV6-1 -
TGTGCCAGCAGCTTATATGTTACCTACGAGCAGTACTTC CASSLYVTYEQYF many TRBJ2-7 TRBV7-2 -
TGCAGCGGCGAACGAGCACCGACCTACAATGAGCAGTTCTTC CSGERAPTYNEQFF - TRBJ2-1 TRBV29-1 -
TGCAGTGCTAGTCTGACAGGCTATGGCTACACCTTC CSASLTGYGYTF few TRBJ1-2 TRBV20-1 -
TGCAGTGCTAGAGGGGCGTGGGGGGGGTCGAATGAGCAGTTCTTC CSARGAWGGSNEQFF - TRBJ2-1 TRBV20-1 TRBD2
TGTGCCAGCAGTGAAGCCCATACTAGCGGGGGGGGGTCCTACGAGCAGTACTTC CASSEAHTSGGGSYEQYF - TRBJ2-7 TRBV6-1 TRBD2
TGTGCCAGCAGCGTAGCGGGCAGGGACACAGATACGCAGTATTTT CASSVAGRDTDTQYF few TRBJ2-3 TRBV9 -
TGTGCCACCAGTGATTCTGCGGCAGGGGAGCTGTTTTTT CATSDSAAGELFF - TRBJ2-2 TRBV24-1 -
TGTGCCAGCAGCCAAGATCTTGGGAGAGTCTACGAGCAGTACTTC CASSQDLGRVYEQYF - TRBJ2-7 TRBV3-1 -
TGCGCCAGCAGCCAAGATTCAGGCAGGACCCTAACCGAGCAGTACTTC CASSQDSGRTLTEQYF - TRBJ2-7 TRBV4-3 -
TGCGCCAGCAGCTCGTTAGGACTAGCGGGGCGCTCCCACAATGAGCAGTTCTTC CASSSLGLAGRSHNEQFF - TRBJ2-1 TRBV5-1 TRBD2
TGTGCCAGCAGCGCCAGGGGGGCAGGGGAAAACGAGCAGTACTTC CASSARGAGENEQYF few TRBJ2-7 TRBV7-3 -
TGTGCCAGCAGAGTAAATCTCTCTGGGGCCAACGTCCTGACTTTC CASRVNLSGANVLTF - TRBJ2-6 TRBV2 -
TGTGCCAGCAGTTCAACCGGGACAGGGCCCTACGAGCAGTACTTC CASSSTGTGPYEQYF many TRBJ2-7 TRBV12-3/TRBV12-4 TRBD1
TGTGCCAGCAGCCCTACTCGGACAGGGGGACCCTACGAGCAGTACTTC CASSPTRTGGPYEQYF few TRBJ2-7 TRBV12-3/TRBV12-4 TRBD1
TGTGCCAGCAGCCCCGAGAGCCTGCTAGCGGGGATCACAGATACGCAGTATTTT CASSPESLLAGITDTQYF - TRBJ2-3 TRBV9 TRBD2
TGTGCCAGCAGCCCCTCCCGGGACAGAGCCTACGAGCAGTACTTC CASSPSRDRAYEQYF - TRBJ2-7 TRBV7-2 TRBD1
TGTGCCAGCAGCGCTATTAGCGGGGCGGGCGAGACCCAGTACTTC CASSAISGAGETQYF few TRBJ2-5 TRBV7-2 TRBD2
TGCAGCGCCGTGGGAACGAACTACGAGCAGTACTTC CSAVGTNYEQYF - TRBJ2-7 TRBV29-1 -
TGTGCCAGCAGCCAAGATTGGAAAGGTTACGAGCAGTACTTC CASSQDWKGYEQYF - TRBJ2-7 TRBV4-2 -
TGTGCCAGCAGCACCTGGGACATAAAAGAGACCCAGTACTTC CASSTWDIKETQYF few TRBJ2-5 TRBV7-9 -